The following is a TCR beta chain sequence with its context. This entry comes from a study of control samples from healthy donors and cancer patients. Sequencing used immunoSEQ multiplex PCR; TCRdb keeps in-frame clones, though not all of them. The data contain 110,000 to 150,000 clones, 85% to 95% of them singletons. The CDR3 extends over 17 amino acids. Per germline, CDR1 KGHSH and CDR2 LQKENI. With V trimmed by 4 bases and J by 4 bases, 15 bases remained unmatched. V gene TRBV18 combines with J gene TRBJ2-7, with 8 bases matching TRBD2. The sequenced material came from PBMCs. The clonotype comes from a man aged 60 to 75 with colorectal cancer. CDR3 sequence: CASSQGLAGFGFYEQYF. CDR3 coding DNA: TGTGCCAGCTCACAAGGGCTAGCGGGTTTCGGGTTTTACGAGCAGTACTTC.